This T cell receptor beta chain was captured by sequencing in a study of blood T cell repertoires in COVID-19. Study-wide background: COVID-19 samples, acute and convalescent, were from the United States, Italy and Spain. The analysed material was cDNA or gDNA that came from T cells, B-cell-depleted T cells, or PBMCs.

This clone was recorded only once. The CDR3 totals 13 residues. Germline values: CDR1 PRHDT, CDR2 FYEKMQ (reference sequence). The germline V and J ends were trimmed by 2 bases and 3 bases, with 7 bases remaining between them. Authors' methods: Estimation of nucleated cell counts was performed using reference gene primer amplification. Repertoires were generated with immunoSEQ multiplex PCR, while TCRdb's copy carries only in-frame clones and drops some. V, J and clone size derive from that table, while D and trimming were established from the DNA sequence. This table holds 95,000 to 110,000 clones, roughly nine tenths found once.

The chain is built from TRBV13 and TRBJ1-1; D remains ambiguous. The TCR comes from a human donor in a cohort sampled during active COVID-19. The sequenced sample was peripheral blood. CDR3 nucleotides: TGTGCCAGCAGCTTAAACGGGGACACTGAAGCTTTCTTT. It translates to CASSLNGDTEAFF.